This T cell receptor (beta chain) was found in a study of neurological immune-mediated disorders. Study findings and constraints: Among 34 multiple sclerosis patients, phylogenetic grouping put the repertoires of 18 into a single related-CDR3 cluster, a possible signature.

Unsorted libraries came from 2 million PBMCs stored at -80 °C. The germline V and J ends were trimmed by 4 bases and 0 bases, with 17 bases remaining between them. The CDR3 is made up of 17 amino acids. Germline V CDR1 and CDR2: SGHRS, YFSETQ. There are many counts of this clonotype. Its antigen is still unknown. Synthesis of cDNA was accomplished via 5'RACE employing 10-nucleotide random UMIs. MiXCR was run by TCRdb on the 5' RACE reads, yielding one entry per CDR3 protein. This sample has tens of thousands of distinct CDR3 sequences; 4.5% occur once, and the top ten carry 6.9%. The chain couples TRBV5-1 to TRBJ1-3; no reliable D call. The material sequenced was PBMCs. The receptor was derived from a man aged 25 to 40 with multiple sclerosis. The CDR3 spells CASSPSRGRSSGNTIYF. CDR3 bases: TGCGCCAGCAGCCCTTCGAGAGGCCGGAGCTCTGGAAACACCATATATTTT.